The rows below give T cell receptor beta chains drawn from one sample of a study of Ad26.COV2.S vaccination and SARS-CoV-2 variants. The repertoire was sequenced with immunoSEQ multiplex PCR; TCRdb's copy has only in-frame clones and lacks some. This sample has about 680,000 clones, with 89% found just once. The source material was peripheral blood, sampled in a trial of Ad26.COV2.S vaccine versus placebo. These receptors came from a person between 18 and 65 years old who received the Ad26.COV2.S COVID-19 vaccine or a placebo. CDR3s include the opening cysteine and the closing phenylalanine or tryptophan. A D gene is named only where the DNA matches it firmly. A row's size may be missing; if present it is once, few, many or a size class.

TRBD2	-	TRBV27	TRBJ2-7	CASSLSRGGTEQYF	TGTGCCAGCAGTTTATCAAGGGGAGGGACGGAGCAGTACTTC
-	-	TRBV11-3	TRBJ2-7	CASSLDGRGSEQYF	TGTGCCAGCAGCTTAGATGGGCGAGGAAGTGAGCAGTACTTC
-	-	TRBV20-1	TRBJ2-7	CSAVSRGQYF	TGCAGTGCCGTTTCTAGGGGACAGTACTTC
-	-	TRBV6-5	TRBJ1-5	CASKRGPLGPQHF	TGTGCCAGCAAGCGGGGGCCCCTGGGGCCCCAGCATTTT
TRBD1	-	TRBV5-1	TRBJ2-3	CATRRGQGPDTQYF	TGCGCCACCCGGAGGGGACAGGGACCAGATACGCAGTATTTT
TRBD2	few	TRBV10-3	TRBJ2-1	CAITTSGHEQFF	TGTGCCATCACGACTAGCGGCCATGAGCAGTTCTTC
-	-	TRBV9	TRBJ2-1	CASSVESWSSYNEQFF	TGTGCCAGCAGCGTAGAAAGCTGGAGCTCCTACAATGAGCAGTTCTTC
TRBD1	-	TRBV19	TRBJ2-7	CASRGTGTGSYEQYF	TGTGCCAGTAGGGGCACCGGGACAGGGTCTTACGAGCAGTACTTC
TRBD2	once	TRBV9	TRBJ2-5	CASSAAPAAGGRETQYF	TGTGCCAGCAGCGCCGCCCCGGCAGCGGGGGGCCGGGAGACCCAGTACTTC
TRBD2	-	TRBV3-1/TRBV3-2	TRBJ2-7	CASRHSGSNYYEQYF	TGTGCCAGCCGCCATAGCGGGAGCAATTACTACGAGCAGTACTTC
TRBD1	-	TRBV2	TRBJ2-1	CASSTTGWHNEQFF	TGTGCCAGCAGTACGACAGGGTGGCACAATGAGCAGTTCTTC
-	-	TRBV19	TRBJ2-2	CASKAFLGATDTGELFF	TGTGCCAGTAAAGCCTTTTTGGGCGCGACGGACACCGGGGAGCTGTTTTTT
TRBD2	-	TRBV27	TRBJ2-3	CASSLWGLASTDTQYF	TGTGCCAGCAGTCTTTGGGGACTAGCTAGCACAGATACGCAGTATTTT
-	-	TRBV13	TRBJ2-3	CASSRTVDTQYF	TGTGCCAGCAGCCGTACGGTGGATACGCAGTATTTT
TRBD1	-	TRBV5-1	TRBJ1-1	CASSPGGDTEAFF	TGCGCCAGCAGCCCAGGGGGTGACACTGAAGCTTTCTTT
-	-	TRBV2	TRBJ1-4	CASSEHGGNEKLFF	TGTGCCAGCAGTGAACATGGCGGTAATGAAAAACTGTTTTTT
-	-	TRBV19	TRBJ2-3	CASSMPVGGRLTDTQYF	TGTGCCAGTAGTATGCCCGTAGGGGGACGTTTGACAGATACGCAGTATTTT
TRBD2	-	TRBV20-1	TRBJ2-7	CSASGGLADDEQYF	TGCAGTGCTAGTGGGGGACTAGCGGACGACGAGCAGTACTTC
-	-	TRBV30	TRBJ2-5	CAWSVPNSETQYF	TGTGCCTGGAGTGTACCTAACTCAGAGACCCAGTACTTC
-	once	TRBV19	TRBJ1-2	CASSTRKDSSNYGYTF	TGTGCCAGTAGTACCAGAAAGGACAGTTCTAACTATGGCTACACCTTC
-	-	TRBV6-5	TRBJ1-1	CASSYSRSGTEAFF	TGTGCCAGCAGTTACTCTCGGTCCGGGACTGAAGCTTTCTTT
TRBD1	-	TRBV2	TRBJ2-3	CASIGTGGPDTQYF	TGTGCCAGCATTGGGACAGGGGGCCCAGATACGCAGTATTTT
-	-	TRBV19	TRBJ1-1	CASGEPGTEAFF	TGTGCCAGTGGGGAGCCGGGTACTGAAGCTTTCTTT
-	-	TRBV7-8	TRBJ2-7	CASSFDWSSYEQYF	TGTGCCAGCAGCTTCGACTGGAGCTCCTACGAGCAGTACTTC
-	-	TRBV11-2	TRBJ2-2	CASSPPSTGELFF	TGTGCCAGCAGCCCCCCTAGCACCGGGGAGCTGTTTTTT
-	-	TRBV12-3/TRBV12-4	TRBJ1-1	CASSSLSEAFF	TGTGCCAGCAGCTCCCTCTCTGAAGCTTTCTTT
-	once	TRBV5-1	TRBJ1-1	CASSSGLTVETEAFF	TGCGCCAGCAGCTCGGGGCTGACGGTTGAGACTGAAGCTTTCTTT
-	once	TRBV5-1	TRBJ2-7	CASSPSGRVVHEQYF	TGCGCCAGCAGCCCCTCGGGCAGGGTCGTCCACGAGCAGTACTTC
-	-	TRBV15	TRBJ1-2	CATSLDRIKHGYTF	TGTGCCACCAGCCTTGACAGGATCAAGCATGGCTACACCTTC
-	-	TRBV3-1/TRBV3-2	TRBJ2-4	CASSQRLALAKNIQYF	TGTGCCAGCAGCCAACGGCTAGCGCTAGCCAAAAACATTCAGTACTTC
TRBD2	-	TRBV4-2	TRBJ2-2	CASSHRLAGDTGELFF	TGTGCCAGCAGCCACAGACTAGCGGGAGACACCGGGGAGCTGTTTTTT
TRBD1	-	TRBV6-2/TRBV6-3	TRBJ1-1	CASNPGQGRGNTEAFF	TGTGCCAGCAACCCGGGACAGGGGAGGGGGAACACTGAAGCTTTCTTT
-	-	TRBV6-5	TRBJ1-5	CASLRGVYSNQPQHF	TGTGCCAGCCTTCGCGGGGTATATAGCAATCAGCCCCAGCATTTT
-	-	TRBV7-2	TRBJ2-3	CASSLDLLSTDTQYF	TGTGCCAGCAGCCTTGACCTCCTTAGCACAGATACGCAGTATTTT
-	-	TRBV18	TRBJ2-3	CASSPITGGQHDTQYF	TGTGCCAGCTCCCCGATAACGGGCGGGCAGCACGATACGCAGTATTTT
-	-	TRBV7-9	TRBJ2-7	CASSLVGYEQYF	TGTGCCAGCAGCTTAGTAGGTTACGAGCAGTACTTC
-	-	TRBV19	TRBJ1-5	CASSMGRGSNQPQHF	TGTGCCAGTAGTATGGGGAGGGGGTCCAATCAGCCCCAGCATTTT
TRBD1	-	TRBV6-2/TRBV6-3	TRBJ1-5	CASSYSGGQNSNQPQHF	TGTGCCAGCAGTTACTCGGGGGGACAGAATAGCAATCAGCCCCAGCATTTT
-	few	TRBV10-1	TRBJ1-6	CASSESGSPLHF	TGCGCCAGCAGTGAGTCGGGATCACCCCTCCACTTT
TRBD1	once	TRBV19	TRBJ1-1	CASSIDRGETEAFF	TGTGCCAGTAGTATTGACAGGGGAGAGACTGAAGCTTTCTTT
TRBD1	-	TRBV6-1	TRBJ1-1	CASSERGGAVTEAFF	TGTGCCAGCAGTGAGAGAGGGGGCGCGGTCACTGAAGCTTTCTTT
TRBD1	-	TRBV4-2	TRBJ2-3	CASSQGAGGADTQYF	TGTGCCAGCAGCCAAGGGGCAGGGGGCGCAGATACGCAGTATTTT